The source of this T cell receptor (beta chain) is a study of blood T cells in healthy people across ages. Germline CDR1 reads MDHEN; CDR2 reads SYDVKM. There are 13 residues in the CDR3. V was cut by 5 bases and J by 7 bases, with 12 bases left in between. This clonotype was counted only a few times. Each sample yielded at least 6 micrograms of PBMC total RNA. For the second PCR, which ran for about 7 to 11 cycles, a sample-barcoded 5' primer and a J-beta primer mix were used. TCRdb itself ran the 5' RACE reads through MiXCR, one entry per CDR3 protein. The sample records over 1,500,000 distinct CDR3 sequences, roughly 52% being singletons.

Sequencing was performed on blood. The chain employs TRBV28 and TRBJ2-1; maybe TRBD2 (7 bases). The sequence was obtained from a woman in her forties in good health. The CDR3 DNA follows: TGTGCCAGCAGTCCGGGGGGCCAGAATGAGCAGTTCTTC. Translated: CASSPGGQNEQFF.